The 21 T cell receptor beta chains in this list originate from one sample, sequenced in a study of CD8 T cells in ankylosing spondylitis. TCRdb ran MiXCR on the 5' RACE reads and lists one entry per CDR3 protein. The data show 200,000 to 300,000 distinct CDR3 sequences, about 9.1% seen once. The sequenced material came from blood, either unsorted or a sorted T cell fraction (not recorded which). These receptors were collected from a male donor with ankylosing spondylitis or in good health (not recorded which).

This clonotype was seen a few times. This chain links TRBV12-3 or TRBV12-4 with TRBJ2-7, with D possibly being TRBD1 or TRBD2 (5 bases each). The CDR3 extends over 14 amino acids. Trimming stripped 8 bases from V and 0 bases from J, with 14 bases between. The CDR3 loop is CASSWDGYSYEQYF. In DNA, the CDR3 is TGTGCCAGCTCTTGGGACGGCTACTCCTACGAGCAGTACTTC.

This rearrangement joins TRBV11-2 to TRBJ2-3; 11 positions agree with TRBD2. CDR3 length equals 19 residues. V was clipped by 3 bases and J by 0 bases; unmatched bases: 11. The germline V gene encodes CDR1 SGHAT and CDR2 FQNNGV. The CDR3 reads CASSFRLAGSIRSTDTQYF. The CDR3 region has the DNA TGTGCCAGCAGCTTCCGACTAGCGGGGAGTATACGAAGCACAGATACGCAGTATTTT.

Many counts were recorded for this clonotype. The chain couples TRBV10-3 to TRBJ1-2; a weak D match, TRBD1 (6 bases). Germline V gives CDR1 ENHRY, CDR2 SYGVKD. The CDR3 has 13 amino acids. V gave up 5 bases and J gave up 1 base, with 8 bases separating them. CDR3 DNA: TGTGCCATCAGTAGGGACATTAACTATGGCTACACCTTC. The encoded protein is CAISRDINYGYTF.

The gene calls are TRBV15 and TRBJ1-2; possibly TRBD1 for D (5 bases). This CDR3 has 14 residues. Germline V lookup: CDR1 LNHNV, CDR2 YYDKDF (reference sequence). V lost 0 bases and J 0 bases, leaving 5 bases between the germline ends. The CDR3 region is CATSRETANYGYTF. The DNA for the CDR3 is TGTGCCACCAGCAGAGAGACAGCTAACTATGGCTACACCTTC.

In this sample, this clonotype turned up many times. V and J are TRBV12-3 or TRBV12-4 and TRBJ2-7; maybe TRBD1 (6 bases). This CDR3 has 13 amino acids. V was clipped by 10 bases and J by 2 bases, with 15 bases between them. This CDR3 is CATAGDYTYEQYF. CDR3 bases: TGTGCCACCGCAGGGGATTATACCTACGAGCAGTACTTC.

This clonotype came up many times. V gene TRBV20-1 combines with J gene TRBJ1-5; no reliable D call. Trimming removed 6 bases from V and 3 bases from J, with 15 bases in between. The CDR3 totals 14 residues. Per the germline V gene, CDR1 is DFQATT and CDR2 is SNEGSKA (reference sequence). The CDR3 spells CSARTAASNQPQHF. CDR3 DNA sequence: TGCAGTGCCCGGACGGCCGCCTCCAATCAGCCCCAGCATTTT.

In this sample, this clonotype turned up many times. The gene calls are TRBV3-1 and TRBJ1-1; tentatively, D is TRBD1 (5 bases). Trimming removed 3 bases at V and 5 bases at J, with 13 bases between. The CDR3 loop spans 14 amino acids. Germline loops: CDR1 LGHDT, CDR2 YNNKEL (reference sequence). CDR3 DNA sequence: TGTGCCAGCAGCCAGCGGGGTAAGGGGACTGAAGCTTTCTTT. Translation: CASSQRGKGTEAFF.

The chain employs TRBV12-3 or TRBV12-4 and TRBJ1-1, with TRBD1 matching over 7 bases. Losses at the gene ends were 5 bases for V and 2 bases for J; bases not matched to a gene: 8. The CDR3 extends over 15 amino acids. Here the CDR3 DNA reads TGTGCCAGCAGTCCCGACAGGGCAGACAACACTGAAGCTTTCTTT. Protein: CASSPDRADNTEAFF.

This clonotype was seen only a few times. The chain carries TRBV5-1 and TRBJ2-5; TRBD1 agrees at 9 bases. V was pared by 0 bases and J by 5 bases, with 5 bases of the junction left unmatched. Germline loops: CDR1 SGHRS, CDR2 YFSETQ. The length of the CDR3 is 15 residues. The CDR3 sequence is CASSLDGQGWETQYF. CDR3 nucleotide sequence: TGCGCCAGCAGCTTGGATGGACAGGGGTGGGAGACCCAGTACTTC.

The chain joins TRBV5-1 to TRBJ2-7; D is possibly TRBD1 (5 bases). Germline V CDR1 and CDR2: SGHRS, YFSETQ. The CDR3 is 15 amino acids. The V and J ends lost 0 bases and 0 bases respectively, with 10 bases between them. For the CDR3, the DNA is TGCGCCAGCAGCTTGGGGGGCACCCTCTCCTACGAGCAGTACTTC. Its protein product is CASSLGGTLSYEQYF.

The chain recombines TRBV12-3 or TRBV12-4 with TRBJ2-1, with D perhaps matching TRBD1 or TRBD2 (5 bases each). V lost 2 bases, J lost 8 bases, and 10 bases lay in between. The length of the CDR3 is 13 residues. This CDR3 is CASSLSWDDEQFF. In DNA, the CDR3 is TGTGCCAGCAGTTTATCGTGGGACGATGAGCAGTTCTTC.

Ten or more counts support this clonotype. The V and J genes are TRBV15 and TRBJ1-2, with D possibly matching TRBD1 (6 bases). Germline V lookup: CDR1 LNHNV, CDR2 YYDKDF (reference sequence). The CDR3 length is 13 residues. The V and J ends lost 4 bases and 2 bases respectively, with 8 bases between them. The CDR3 DNA reads TGTGCCACCAGCATCCAGGGGAACTATGGCTACACCTTC. Protein product: CATSIQGNYGYTF. The whole variable domain, filled in from reference TRBV15 and TRBJ1-2, reads DAMVIQNPRYQVTQFGKPVTLSCSQTLNHNVMYWYQQKSSQAPKLLFHYYDKDFNNEADTPDNFQSRRPNTSFCFLDIRSPGLGDTAMYLCATSIQGNYGYTFGSGTRLTVV.

This clonotype was seen a few times. The rearrangement links TRBV21-1 to TRBJ2-5; the tabulated D call, TRBD2, remains unverified against the DNA. TRBV21-1 is an annotated pseudogene. This CDR3 has 14 residues. For the CDR3, the DNA is TGTGCCAGCAGCAAAGTAGACCTCGGGAGGACCCAGTACTTC. As protein: CASSKVDLGRTQYF.

This clonotype appeared a few times. The rearrangement links TRBV30 to TRBJ2-5; 8 nucleotides align to TRBD2. Germline-derived CDR1 and CDR2 are GTSNPN and SVGIG (reference sequence). The CDR3 spans 15 residues. The J segment lost 1 base and the V segment lost 3 bases, leaving 7 bases of the junction unmatched. The CDR3 spells CAWRATGTSQETQYF. The CDR3, as DNA: TGTGCCTGGAGAGCTACCGGGACTAGCCAAGAGACCCAGTACTTC.

J is TRBJ2-1 and V is TRBV20-1; TRBD1 matches at 9 bases. Germline CDR1 and CDR2: DFQATT and SNEGSKA (reference sequence). With V trimmed by 5 bases and J by 4 bases, 6 bases remained unmatched. CDR3 length: 14 amino acids. As DNA, the CDR3 is TGCAGTGCTGGGGACAGGGAGGCATACAATGAGCAGTTCTTC. This encodes CSAGDREAYNEQFF.

This clonotype occurred many times. The V gene is TRBV5-4, the J gene TRBJ1-1; D gene unclear. This CDR3 region has 10 residues. The germline gives CDR1 SGHNT, CDR2 YYREEE (reference sequence). The V gene lost 7 bases and the J gene lost 11 bases, with 12 bases spanning the gap. CDR3 bases: TGTGCCAGCGGCGGAAGTCGGGCTTTCTTT. Translating gives CASGGSRAFF.

In this sample, this clonotype turned up a few times. A read error is possible here, since a much larger clone lies one base away. The V gene is TRBV7-8, the J gene TRBJ1-6; D gene ambiguous. The CDR3 spans 15 residues. CDR1 is SGHVS, CDR2 FQNEAQ, per germline. The germline V and J ends were trimmed by 1 base and 1 base, with 5 bases remaining between them. Written as DNA, the CDR3 is TGTGCCAGCAGCTTAGACAGATCCTATAATTCACCCCTCCACTTT. Amino acids: CASSLDRSYNSPLHF.

This clonotype was counted many times. J is TRBJ1-1 and V is TRBV28; possibly TRBD1 for D (5 bases). The CDR3 consists of 14 residues. Germline CDR1 is MDHEN and CDR2 is SYDVKM. V dropped 7 bases and J dropped 0 bases, with 12 bases sitting between them. CDR3 loop: CASTLGGMNTEAFF. The CDR3, as DNA: TGTGCCAGCACCCTGGGGGGTATGAACACTGAAGCTTTCTTT.

This clonotype occurred many times. V usage is TRBV7-2 and J usage is TRBJ1-1; D uncertain. The CDR3 has 15 residues. Between the trimmed V and J ends, which lost 2 bases and 6 bases, there was a span of 16 bases. CDR1 is SGHTA, CDR2 FQGNSA, per germline. CDR3 coding DNA: TGTGCCAGCAGCTTATATAGAGTCCAGTCCCCTGAAGCTTTCTTT. Translation: CASSLYRVQSPEAFF.

The chain is built from TRBV7-8 and TRBJ1-4; D uncertain. Per germline, CDR1 SGHVS and CDR2 FQNEAQ. The V and J ends lost 2 bases and 8 bases respectively, with 6 bases between them. The CDR3 length is 12 residues. The CDR3 DNA sequence: TGTGCCAGCAGCTTAATACCCGAAAAACTGTTTTTT. Translation gives CASSLIPEKLFF.

The table lists this clonotype with many counts. This chain links TRBV7-8 with TRBJ2-2; 12 positions match TRBD2. There are 16 residues in the CDR3. Unmatched junction bases numbered 3, after V lost 3 bases and J lost 4 bases. In germline, CDR1 is SGHVS, CDR2 FQNEAQ. The CDR3 nucleotides are TGTGCCAGCAGCTTGACTAGCGGGAGAGGCACCGGGGAGCTGTTTTTT. Its translation is CASSLTSGRGTGELFF.